A single sample gave rise to the 16 T cell receptor beta chains below, sequenced in a study of blood T cell repertoires in COVID-19. The protocol was immunoSEQ multiplex PCR, while the TCRdb copy is restricted to in-frame clones and leaves out a portion. The sample contains some 190,000 clones, approximately 84% of which appear only once. Material for sequencing was PBMCs or T cells enriched from blood (not recorded which). The receptors shown here come from a woman aged 25 to 39 who had recovered from COVID-19.

CDR3: CASSLGTDNSPLHF. CDR3 bases: TGTGCCAGCAGCTTGGGGACAGATAATTCACCCCTCCACTTT. The chain recombines TRBV5-4 with TRBJ1-6, with D maybe TRBD1 (6 bases). The germline V gene has CDR1 SGHNT and CDR2 YYREEE (reference sequence). Trimming removed 0 bases at V and 5 bases at J, with 6 bases between. The CDR3 is 14 residues long.

The chain couples TRBV5-1 to TRBJ1-2, with TRBD1 matching 11 bases. V shed 3 bases, J shed 8 bases, and the junction held 6 bases outside the gene matches. The germline gives CDR1 SGHRS, CDR2 YFSETQ. The CDR3 sequence is 14 residues long. CDR3 in DNA: TGCGCCAGCAGCTGGGCGGACAGGGGGCAAGGCTACACCTTC. Translated, it gives CASSWADRGQGYTF. Full variable domain (missing parts from reference TRBV5-1 and TRBJ1-2): KAGVTQTPRYLIKTRGQQVTLSCSPISGHRSVSWYQQTPGQGLQFLFEYFSETQRNKGNFPGRFSGRQFSNSRSEMNVSTLELGDSALYLCASSWADRGQGYTFGSGTRLTVV.

The rearrangement links TRBV11-2 to TRBJ2-3; 7 bases line up with TRBD2. J gave up 3 bases and V 1 base, and 4 bases lay outside the gene matches. The germline V gene has CDR1 SGHAT and CDR2 FQNNGV. This CDR3 has 15 amino acids. CDR3 bases: TGTGCCAGCAGCTTAGTAGCGGGCCCAACAGATACGCAGTATTTT. It translates to CASSLVAGPTDTQYF.

J is TRBJ1-1 and V is TRBV6-5; a possible D gene is TRBD1 (6 bases). Deletions cut 7 bases from V and 4 bases from J, with 16 bases between. The CDR3 loop spans 14 amino acids. The germline V gene encodes CDR1 MNHEY and CDR2 SVGAGI. CDR3 sequence reads: CASNAQGWGTEAFF. DNA for the CDR3: TGTGCCAGCAACGCACAGGGCTGGGGCACTGAAGCTTTCTTT.

For the CDR3, the DNA is TGTGCCAGCAGCTCGGGACACTCCACAGATACGCAGTATTTT. Amino acids: CASSSGHSTDTQYF. The V gene is TRBV5-5, the J gene TRBJ2-3, with D perhaps TRBD1 (6 bases). V was trimmed by 3 bases and J by 2 bases, leaving 10 bases between them. The length of the CDR3 is 14 residues. CDR1 and CDR2 (germline): SGHKS, YYEKEE (reference sequence).

The rearrangement uses TRBV27 and TRBJ2-7; no definite D call. Germline lookup yields CDR1 MNHEY and CDR2 SMNVEV (reference sequence). The CDR3 totals 13 residues. With 8 bases removed from V and 5 bases from J, the gap between germline ends came to 16 bases. The CDR3 DNA sequence: TGTGCCAGCGGGCCGGTACAGACCAACGAGCAGTACTTC. Translating it yields CASGPVQTNEQYF.

The chain has TRBV28 and TRBJ1-1; D uncertain. The CDR3 spans 14 residues. In germline, CDR1 is MDHEN, CDR2 SYDVKM. Trimming stripped 5 bases from V and 4 bases from J, with 14 bases between. Here the CDR3 reads CASSLLQPVTEAFF. As DNA, the CDR3 is TGTGCCAGCAGTCTCTTACAGCCGGTCACTGAAGCTTTCTTT.

The chain couples TRBV18 to TRBJ1-1, with TRBD1 as a possible D gene (6 bases). Trimming shortened V by 8 bases and J by 4 bases, and 14 bases separated the two germline ends. Germline-derived CDR1 and CDR2 are KGHSH and LQKENI. This CDR3 comprises 13 residues. CDR3: CASLLGGGTEAFF. The CDR3 coding sequence is TGTGCCAGCCTCCTTGGGGGCGGCACTGAAGCTTTCTTT.

The chain uses TRBV6-2 or TRBV6-3 and TRBJ2-7; D might be TRBD2 (5 bases). Trimming pared 4 bases from V and 3 bases from J, leaving 7 bases between. Looked up from germline, CDR1 is MNHEY and CDR2 is SVGEGT. CDR3 length equals 12 residues. The CDR3 DNA follows: TGTGCCAGCAGTTGGGCGGGCTACGAGCAGTACGTC. This translates into CASSWAGYEQYV.

The rearrangement joins TRBV28 to TRBJ2-6, with D possibly being TRBD2 (5 bases). Trimming left V 7 bases short and J 1 base short, with 11 bases between. Germline V lookup: CDR1 MDHEN, CDR2 SYDVKM. CDR3 size: 15 residues. CDR3 protein: CASIVSGSGANVLTF. CDR3 bases: TGTGCCAGCATCGTCTCGGGGTCTGGGGCCAACGTCCTGACTTTC.

CDR3 nucleotide sequence: TGCGCCAGCAGCCTGGGACCGGCGGGGGAATATACGCAGTATTTT. Its translation: CASSLGPAGEYTQYF. V gene TRBV5-1 combines with J gene TRBJ2-3, with 7 bases lining up with TRBD2. Germline CDR1 is SGHRS and CDR2 is YFSETQ. This CDR3 spans 15 amino acids. The J segment lost 7 bases and the V segment lost 4 bases, leaving 12 bases of the junction unmatched.

The rearrangement uses TRBV6-6 and TRBJ2-7, with 11 bases that match TRBD1. The CDR3 spans 15 residues. J was trimmed by 2 bases and V by 6 bases; bases with no gene match: 6. In germline, CDR1 is MNHNY, CDR2 SVGAGI (reference sequence). The CDR3 reads CASRRKGQGAYEQYF. CDR3 coding DNA: TGTGCCAGCAGGCGTAAGGGACAGGGGGCCTACGAGCAGTACTTC.

Written as DNA, the CDR3 is TGTGCCAGCAGTGAATTGCAGGGGAACCTCTATGGCTACACCTTC. This gives the protein CASSELQGNLYGYTF. The J gene is TRBJ1-2, the V gene TRBV2; possibly TRBD1 for D (6 bases). The germline CDR1 and CDR2 sequences are SNHLY and FYNNEI. V shed 2 bases and J shed 4 bases, with 14 bases lying between them. CDR3 size: 15 residues.

The V call is TRBV5-6, the J call TRBJ2-7, with unresolved D. V was trimmed by 2 bases and J by 6 bases, leaving 6 bases between them. The V gene's germline CDR1 is SGHDT and CDR2 YYEEEE. This CDR3 contains 11 residues. CDR3 sequence (DNA): TGTGCCAGCAGCTTAATTAGCGAGCAGTACTTC. Its protein is CASSLISEQYF.

V and J are TRBV7-9 and TRBJ2-5, with a possible D match to TRBD2 (5 bases). The CDR3 spans 14 residues. V was cut by 5 bases and J by 1 base, with 11 bases left in between. Germline CDR1 reads SEHNR; CDR2 reads FQNEAQ (reference sequence). For the CDR3, the DNA is TGTGCCAGCAGCGGACTGGGTTCCCAAGAGACCCAGTACTTC. It codes for CASSGLGSQETQYF.

This clone was picked up a small number of times. The chain employs TRBV29-1 and TRBJ1-2; D unresolved. The CDR3 extends over 13 amino acids. The V end was cut by 3 bases, the J end by 2 bases, with 10 bases between. From germline, CDR1 is SQVTM and CDR2 ANQGSEA. This chain's CDR3 is CSVDSQSNYGYTF. CDR3 in DNA: TGCAGCGTTGATTCACAGTCGAACTATGGCTACACCTTC.